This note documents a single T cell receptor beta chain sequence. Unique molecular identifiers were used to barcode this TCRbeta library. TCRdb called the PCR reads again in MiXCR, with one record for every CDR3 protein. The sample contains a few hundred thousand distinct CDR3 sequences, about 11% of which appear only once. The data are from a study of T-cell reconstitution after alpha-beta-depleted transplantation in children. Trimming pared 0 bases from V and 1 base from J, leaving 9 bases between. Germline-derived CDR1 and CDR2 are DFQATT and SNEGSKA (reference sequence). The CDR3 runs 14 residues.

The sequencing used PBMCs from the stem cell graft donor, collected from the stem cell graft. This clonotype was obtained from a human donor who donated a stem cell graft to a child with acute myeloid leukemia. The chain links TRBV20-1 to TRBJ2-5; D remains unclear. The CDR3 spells CSARDRSIQETQYF. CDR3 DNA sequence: TGCAGTGCTAGAGATAGGAGCATCCAAGAGACCCAGTACTTC.